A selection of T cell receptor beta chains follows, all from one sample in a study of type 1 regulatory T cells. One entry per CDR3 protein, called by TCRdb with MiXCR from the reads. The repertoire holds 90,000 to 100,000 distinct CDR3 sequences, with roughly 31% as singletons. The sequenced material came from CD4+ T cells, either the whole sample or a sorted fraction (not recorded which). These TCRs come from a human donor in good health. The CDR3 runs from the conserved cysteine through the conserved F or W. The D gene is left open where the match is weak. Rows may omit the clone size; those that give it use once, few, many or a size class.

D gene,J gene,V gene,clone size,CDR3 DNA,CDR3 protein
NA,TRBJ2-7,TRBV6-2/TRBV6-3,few,TGTGCCAGCAGTTACCCGGACCGGCATCGCTACGAGCAGTACTTC,CASSYPDRHRYEQYF
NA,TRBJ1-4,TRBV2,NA,TGTGCCAGCAGTGAAGCATATCAGGGCGAAAAACTGTTTTTT,CASSEAYQGEKLFF
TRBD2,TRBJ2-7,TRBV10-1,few,TGCGCCAGCAGTGATGGACTAGCGGGGAACGAGCAGTACTTC,CASSDGLAGNEQYF
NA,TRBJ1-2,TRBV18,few,TGTGCCAGCTCACCAAGACAGAAGGGGGACTATGGCTACACCTTC,CASSPRQKGDYGYTF
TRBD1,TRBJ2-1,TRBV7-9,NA,TGTGCCAGCAGCCCGACAGGGGTGCACAATGAGCAGTTCTTC,CASSPTGVHNEQFF
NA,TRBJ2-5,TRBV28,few,TGTGCCAGCAGTTTATCAGGGGCGCGTCCTGAGACCCAGTACTTC,CASSLSGARPETQYF
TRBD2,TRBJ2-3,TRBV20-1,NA,TGCAGTGCTACAACAGTAGTGCGGGAGACGCAGTATTTT,CSATTVVRETQYF
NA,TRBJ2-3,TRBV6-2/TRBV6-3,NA,TGTGCCAGCAGTTTCCAGGGGGGAGATACGCAGTATTTT,CASSFQGGDTQYF
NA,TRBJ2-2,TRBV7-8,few,TGTGCCAGCAGCCGCAGTGGCAGAGCGAACACCGGGGAGCTGTTTTTT,CASSRSGRANTGELFF
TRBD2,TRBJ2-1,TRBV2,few,TGTGCCAGCAGTCGAACTAGCGGGGGCAATGAGCAGTTCTTC,CASSRTSGGNEQFF
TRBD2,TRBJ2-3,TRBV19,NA,TGTGCCAGTAGCAGACTAGCGGGAGAGGGAGATACGCAGTATTTT,CASSRLAGEGDTQYF
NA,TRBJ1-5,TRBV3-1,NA,TGTGCCAGCAGCCAAGGGTCTATGGGCAAACAGCCCCAGCATTTT,CASSQGSMGKQPQHF
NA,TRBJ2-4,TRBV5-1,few,TGCGCCATAGGTCTAGCCAAAAACATTCAGTACTTC,CAIGLAKNIQYF
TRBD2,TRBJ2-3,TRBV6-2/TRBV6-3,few,TGTGCCAGCAGACGACTAGCAAGCACAGATACGCAGTATTTT,CASRRLASTDTQYF
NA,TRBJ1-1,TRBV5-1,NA,TGCGCCAGCAGCCCTAGGACGGTCCGTAACACTGAAGCTTTCTTT,CASSPRTVRNTEAFF
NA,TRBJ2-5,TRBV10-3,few,TGTGCCATCAGTGACCGGCGGGCGACGGAGACCCAGTACTTC,CAISDRRATETQYF
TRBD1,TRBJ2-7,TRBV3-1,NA,TGTGCCAGCAGCCTAAGGACAGGGGCTCTGGAGGAGCAGTACTTC,CASSLRTGALEEQYF
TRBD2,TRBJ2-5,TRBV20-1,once,TGCAGTGCTAGAGATCAGGGGACTAGCGGAAAAGAGACCCAGTACTTC,CSARDQGTSGKETQYF
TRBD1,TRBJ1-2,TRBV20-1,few,TGCAGTGCTAGACCTTACGACAGGGATGGCTACACCTTC,CSARPYDRDGYTF
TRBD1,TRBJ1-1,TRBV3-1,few,TGTGCCAGCAGCCAACTTGGACAGGGCACTGAAGCTTTCTTT,CASSQLGQGTEAFF
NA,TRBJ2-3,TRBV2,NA,TGTGCCAGCAGTCTTCAGGGAGATACGCAGTATTTT,CASSLQGDTQYF
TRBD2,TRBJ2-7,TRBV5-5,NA,TGTGCCAGCAGCTTCGGCGAACCTAGCGGGTACGAGCAGTACTTC,CASSFGEPSGYEQYF
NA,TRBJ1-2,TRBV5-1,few,TGCGCCAGCAGCTTGGGGGGCAACCGTTATGGCTACACCTTC,CASSLGGNRYGYTF
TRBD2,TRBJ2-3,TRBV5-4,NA,TGTGCCAGCAGACCGGGACTAGCGGGATTGGATACGCAGTATTTT,CASRPGLAGLDTQYF
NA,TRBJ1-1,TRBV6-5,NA,TGTGCCAGCAGTTACGAGGGTACACGTACTGAAGCTTTCTTT,CASSYEGTRTEAFF
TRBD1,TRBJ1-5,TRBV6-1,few,TGTGCCAGCAAAGGACAGGGGGGCTTTCATAGCAATCAGCCCCAGCATTTT,CASKGQGGFHSNQPQHF
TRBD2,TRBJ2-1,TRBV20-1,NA,TGCAGTGCGGGGACTAGCGGAGACAATGAGCAGTTCTTC,CSAGTSGDNEQFF
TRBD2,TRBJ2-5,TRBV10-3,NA,TGTGCCATCAGTTCTAGCGGGAGGACAGGCCAAGAGACCCAGTACTTC,CAISSSGRTGQETQYF
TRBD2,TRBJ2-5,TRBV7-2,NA,TGTGCCAGCAGCTTAGGACTAGCGGGAGACGAGACCCAGTACTTC,CASSLGLAGDETQYF
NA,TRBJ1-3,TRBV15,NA,TGTGCCACCAGCAGCCGAACAGGGACCGGAAACACCATATATTTT,CATSSRTGTGNTIYF
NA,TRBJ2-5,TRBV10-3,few,TGTGCCATCAGTGAGGCGCAGGAGAAAGAGACCCAGTACTTC,CAISEAQEKETQYF
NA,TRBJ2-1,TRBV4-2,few,TGTGCCAGCAGCCAAGATCTTGCAGGGGCCAGTACTGAGCAGTTCTTC,CASSQDLAGASTEQFF
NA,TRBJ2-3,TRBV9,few,TGTGCCAGCACCCGTCGGGATTCCACAGATACGCAGTATTTT,CASTRRDSTDTQYF
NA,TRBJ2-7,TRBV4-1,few,TGCGCCAGCAGCCAAGCCGGAGGGGGCCCTGGATACGAGCAGTACTTC,CASSQAGGGPGYEQYF
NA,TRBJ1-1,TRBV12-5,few,TGTGCTAGTGGTTTGGGAAGGGAAGCTTTCTTT,CASGLGREAFF
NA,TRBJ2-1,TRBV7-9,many,TGTGCCAGCAGCTTAGTTCGGTCCGGGAGCTTAAATGAGCAGTTCTTC,CASSLVRSGSLNEQFF
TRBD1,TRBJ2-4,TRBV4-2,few,TGTGCCAGCAGCCAAGAAGGGACAGAGAAAAACATTCAGTACTTC,CASSQEGTEKNIQYF
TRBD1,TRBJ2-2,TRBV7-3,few,TGTGCCAGCAGCGAACAGGGGTACACCGGGGAGCTGTTTTTT,CASSEQGYTGELFF
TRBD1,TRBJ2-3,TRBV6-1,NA,TGTGCCAGCACCGGAGGAGACAGGGGGGGCACAGATACGCAGTATTTT,CASTGGDRGGTDTQYF
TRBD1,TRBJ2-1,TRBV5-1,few,TGCGCCAGCAGCCGATCCGGGACAGGGATAAATGAGCAGTTCTTC,CASSRSGTGINEQFF
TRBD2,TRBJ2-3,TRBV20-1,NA,TGCAGAGCAGGCCGACTAGCGGTCACAGATACGCAGTATTTT,CRAGRLAVTDTQYF
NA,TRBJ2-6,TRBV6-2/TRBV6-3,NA,TGTGCCAGCAGTCGGCGGACAGCCAGCTCTGGGGCCAACGTCCTGACTTTC,CASSRRTASSGANVLTF
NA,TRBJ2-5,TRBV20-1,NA,TGCAGTGCTAGATACGGGACCCAAGAGACCCAGTACTTC,CSARYGTQETQYF
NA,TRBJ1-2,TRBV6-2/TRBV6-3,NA,TGTGCCAGCAGTTACATGCCTAACTATGGCTACACCTTC,CASSYMPNYGYTF
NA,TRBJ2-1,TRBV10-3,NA,TGTGCCATCAGTGACCGGGGCAGGGATAATGAGCAGTTCTTC,CAISDRGRDNEQFF
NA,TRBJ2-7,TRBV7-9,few,TGTGCCAGCAGCTCCCTTTTCGTCGGGTACGAGCAGTACTTC,CASSSLFVGYEQYF
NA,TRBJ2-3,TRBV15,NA,TGTGCCACCAGCGTGGAGGGGCCCACAGATACGCAGTATTTT,CATSVEGPTDTQYF
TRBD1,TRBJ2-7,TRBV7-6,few,TGTGCCAGCAGCCTGGGGACAGGCGAGCAGTACTTC,CASSLGTGEQYF
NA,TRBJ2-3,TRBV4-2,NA,TGTGCCAGCAGACTCGACCCCGGGACTAGCACAGATACGCAGTATTTT,CASRLDPGTSTDTQYF
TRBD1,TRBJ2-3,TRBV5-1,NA,TGCGCCAGCAGCTCGGGACAGGGGAAGACAGATACGCAGTATTTT,CASSSGQGKTDTQYF
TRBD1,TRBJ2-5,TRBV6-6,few,TGTGCCAGCAGTACCTGGGACAGGGACTTCTCAGAGACCCAGTACTTC,CASSTWDRDFSETQYF